This entry features one TCR beta chain sequence. The data belong to a study of T cell responses to AZD1222 COVID-19 vaccine. Method: immunoSEQ multiplex PCR; TCRdb's copy keeps in-frame clones and lacks some. The repertoire holds 80,000 to 90,000 clones, with 92% as singletons. Germline values: CDR1 MNHEY, CDR2 SVGEGT. Deletions cut 5 bases from V and 3 bases from J, with 13 bases between. The CDR3 has 15 amino acids. This chain joins TRBV6-2 or TRBV6-3 and TRBJ1-4, with D perhaps TRBD1 (6 bases). The material was peripheral blood, obtained on day 0 of AZD1222 vaccination. The TCR originated in an adult in good health. The DNA of the CDR3 is TGTGCCAGCAGTCAAGCGGGGGCTGCTAATGAAAAACTGTTTTTT. Translating it yields CASSQAGAANEKLFF.